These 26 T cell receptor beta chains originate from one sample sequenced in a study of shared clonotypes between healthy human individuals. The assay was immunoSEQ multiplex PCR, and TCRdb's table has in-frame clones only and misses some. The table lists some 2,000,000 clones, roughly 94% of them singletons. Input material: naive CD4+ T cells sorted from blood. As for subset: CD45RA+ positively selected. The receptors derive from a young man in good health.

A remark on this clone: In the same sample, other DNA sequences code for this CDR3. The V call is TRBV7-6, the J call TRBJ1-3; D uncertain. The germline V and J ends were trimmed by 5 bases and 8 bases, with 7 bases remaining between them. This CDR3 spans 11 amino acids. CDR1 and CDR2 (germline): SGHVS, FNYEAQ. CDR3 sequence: CASSLGDTIYF. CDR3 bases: TGTGCCAGCAGCCTCGGGGACACCATATATTTT.

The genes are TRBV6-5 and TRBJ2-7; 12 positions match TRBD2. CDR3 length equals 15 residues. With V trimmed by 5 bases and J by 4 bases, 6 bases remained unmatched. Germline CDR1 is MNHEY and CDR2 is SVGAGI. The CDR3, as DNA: TGTGCCAGCAGTACCCTAGCGGGAGGGGCGTACGAGCAGTACTTC. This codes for CASSTLAGGAYEQYF.

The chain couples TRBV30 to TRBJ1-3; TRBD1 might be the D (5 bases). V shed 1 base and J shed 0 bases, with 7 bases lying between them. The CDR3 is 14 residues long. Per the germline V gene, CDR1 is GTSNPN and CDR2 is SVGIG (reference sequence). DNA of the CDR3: TGTGCCTGGAGTGGGAGGGGCTCTGGAAACACCATATATTTT. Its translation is CAWSGRGSGNTIYF.

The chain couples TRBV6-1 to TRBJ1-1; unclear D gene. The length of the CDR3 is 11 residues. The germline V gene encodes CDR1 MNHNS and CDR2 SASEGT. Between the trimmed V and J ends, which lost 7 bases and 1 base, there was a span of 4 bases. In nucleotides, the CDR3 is TGTGCCAGCACCACGAACACTGAAGCTTTCTTT. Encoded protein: CASTTNTEAFF.

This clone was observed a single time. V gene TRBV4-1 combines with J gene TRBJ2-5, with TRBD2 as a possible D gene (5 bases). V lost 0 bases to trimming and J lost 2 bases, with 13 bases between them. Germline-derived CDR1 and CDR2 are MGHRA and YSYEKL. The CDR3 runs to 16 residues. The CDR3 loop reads CASSQDTSSAQETQYF. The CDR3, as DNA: TGCGCCAGCAGCCAAGATACTAGTAGTGCACAAGAGACCCAGTACTTC.

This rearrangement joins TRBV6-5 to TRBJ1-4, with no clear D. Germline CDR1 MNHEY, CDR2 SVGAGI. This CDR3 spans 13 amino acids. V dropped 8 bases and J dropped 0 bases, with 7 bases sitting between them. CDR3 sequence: CASAGTTNEKLFF. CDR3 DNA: TGTGCCAGCGCAGGTACAACTAATGAAAAACTGTTTTTT.

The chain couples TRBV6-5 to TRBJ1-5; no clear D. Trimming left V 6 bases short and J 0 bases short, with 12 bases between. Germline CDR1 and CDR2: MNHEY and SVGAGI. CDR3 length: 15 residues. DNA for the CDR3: TGTGCCAGCAGGATGTCAAGGAATAGCAATCAGCCCCAGCATTTT. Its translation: CASRMSRNSNQPQHF.

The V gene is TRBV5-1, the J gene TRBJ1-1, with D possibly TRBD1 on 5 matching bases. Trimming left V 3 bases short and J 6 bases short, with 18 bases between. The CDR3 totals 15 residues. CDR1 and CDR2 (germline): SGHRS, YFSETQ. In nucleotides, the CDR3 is TGCGCCAGCAGCTCAGGATGGGCTTTGGGGGCTGAAGCTTTCTTT. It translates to CASSSGWALGAEAFF.

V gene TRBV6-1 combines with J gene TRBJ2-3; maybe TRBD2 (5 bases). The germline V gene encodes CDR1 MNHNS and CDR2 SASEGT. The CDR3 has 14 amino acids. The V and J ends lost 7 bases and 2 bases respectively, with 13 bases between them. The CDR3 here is CASKNARDTDTQYF. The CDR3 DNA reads TGTGCCAGCAAAAATGCGAGGGACACAGATACGCAGTATTTT.

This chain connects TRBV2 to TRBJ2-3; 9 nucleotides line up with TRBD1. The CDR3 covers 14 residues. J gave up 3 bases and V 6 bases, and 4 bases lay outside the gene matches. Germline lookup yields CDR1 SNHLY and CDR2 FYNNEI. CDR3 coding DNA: TGTGCCAGCAGAATTGGACAGGGGACAGATACGCAGTATTTT. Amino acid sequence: CASRIGQGTDTQYF.

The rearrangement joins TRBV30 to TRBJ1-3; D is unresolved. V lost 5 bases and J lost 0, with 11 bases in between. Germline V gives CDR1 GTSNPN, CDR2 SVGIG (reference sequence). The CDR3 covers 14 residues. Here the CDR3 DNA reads TGTGCCTGGGCGCAGGTGCTCTCTGGAAACACCATATATTTT. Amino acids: CAWAQVLSGNTIYF.

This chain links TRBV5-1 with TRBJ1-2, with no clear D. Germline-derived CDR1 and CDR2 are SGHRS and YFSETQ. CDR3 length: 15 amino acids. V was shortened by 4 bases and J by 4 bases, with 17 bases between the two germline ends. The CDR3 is CASSLSDPDFYGYTF. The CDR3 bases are TGCGCCAGCAGCCTGTCGGACCCGGACTTCTATGGCTACACCTTC.

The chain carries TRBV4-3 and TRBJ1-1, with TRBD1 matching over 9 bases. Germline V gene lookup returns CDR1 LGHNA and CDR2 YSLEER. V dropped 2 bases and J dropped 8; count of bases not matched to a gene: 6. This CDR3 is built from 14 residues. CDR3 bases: TGCGCCAGCAGCCAAAACGGGGACAGGGCAGAAGCTTTCTTT. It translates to CASSQNGDRAEAFF.

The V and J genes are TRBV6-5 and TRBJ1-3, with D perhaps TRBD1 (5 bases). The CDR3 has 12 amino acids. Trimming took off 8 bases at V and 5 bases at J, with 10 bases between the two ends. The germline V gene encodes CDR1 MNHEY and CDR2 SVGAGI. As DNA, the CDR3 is TGTGCCAGCGGGGACCCCAGAAACACCATATATTTT. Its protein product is CASGDPRNTIYF.

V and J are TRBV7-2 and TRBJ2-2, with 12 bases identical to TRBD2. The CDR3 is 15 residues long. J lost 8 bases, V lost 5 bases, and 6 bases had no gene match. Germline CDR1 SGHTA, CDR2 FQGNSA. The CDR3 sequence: CASSPRTSGVGELFF. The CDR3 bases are TGTGCCAGCAGCCCCAGGACTAGCGGGGTTGGGGAGCTGTTTTTT.

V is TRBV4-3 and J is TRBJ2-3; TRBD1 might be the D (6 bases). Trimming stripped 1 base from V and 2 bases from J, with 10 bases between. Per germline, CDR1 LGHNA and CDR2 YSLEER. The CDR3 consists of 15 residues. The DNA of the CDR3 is TGCGCCAGCAGCCAAGGGACAGCTATCACAGATACGCAGTATTTT. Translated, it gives CASSQGTAITDTQYF.

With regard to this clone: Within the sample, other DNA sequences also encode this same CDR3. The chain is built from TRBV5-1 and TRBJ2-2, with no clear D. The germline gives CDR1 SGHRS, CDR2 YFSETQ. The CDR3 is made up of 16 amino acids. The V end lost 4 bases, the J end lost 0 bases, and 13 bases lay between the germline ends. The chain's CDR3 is CASSLSQGANTGELFF. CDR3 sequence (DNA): TGCGCCAGCAGCCTGTCGCAAGGAGCGAACACCGGGGAGCTGTTTTTT.

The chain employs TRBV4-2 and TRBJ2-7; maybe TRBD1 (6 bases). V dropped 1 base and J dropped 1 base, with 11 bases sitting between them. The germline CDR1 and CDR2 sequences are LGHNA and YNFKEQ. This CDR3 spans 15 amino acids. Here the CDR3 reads CASSQGTEASYEQYF. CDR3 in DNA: TGTGCCAGCAGCCAAGGGACAGAAGCTTCCTACGAGCAGTACTTC.

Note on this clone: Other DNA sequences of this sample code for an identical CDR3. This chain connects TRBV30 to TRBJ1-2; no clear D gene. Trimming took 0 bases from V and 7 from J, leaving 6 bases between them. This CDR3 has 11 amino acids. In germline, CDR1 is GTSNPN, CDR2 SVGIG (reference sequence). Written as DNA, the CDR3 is TGTGCCTGGAGTGTACCGGGTGGCTACACCTTC. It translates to CAWSVPGGYTF.

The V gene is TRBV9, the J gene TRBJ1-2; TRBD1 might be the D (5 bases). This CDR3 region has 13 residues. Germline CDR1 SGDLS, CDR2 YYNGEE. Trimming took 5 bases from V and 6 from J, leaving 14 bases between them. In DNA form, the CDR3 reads TGTGCCAGCAGTCCGGACAAAGTGCATGGCTACACCTTC. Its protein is CASSPDKVHGYTF.

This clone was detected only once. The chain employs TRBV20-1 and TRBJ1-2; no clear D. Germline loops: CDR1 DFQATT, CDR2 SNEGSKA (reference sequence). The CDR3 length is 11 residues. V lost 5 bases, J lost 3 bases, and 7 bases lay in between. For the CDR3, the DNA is TGCAGTGCTTACATGGACTATGGCTACACCTTC. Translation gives CSAYMDYGYTF.

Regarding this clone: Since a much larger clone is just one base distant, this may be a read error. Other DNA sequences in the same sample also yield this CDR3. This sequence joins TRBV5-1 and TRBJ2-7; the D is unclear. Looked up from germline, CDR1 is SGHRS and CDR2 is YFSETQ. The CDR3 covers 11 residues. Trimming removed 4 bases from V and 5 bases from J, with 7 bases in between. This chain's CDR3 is CASSLQNEQYF. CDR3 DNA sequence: TGCGCCAGCAGCCTCCAGAACGAGCAGTACTTC. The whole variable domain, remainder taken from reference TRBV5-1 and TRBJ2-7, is KAGVTQTPRYLIKTRGQQVTLSCSPISGHRSVSWYQQTPGQGLQFLFEYFSETQRNKGNFPGRFSGRQFSNSRSEMNVSTLELGDSALYLCASSLQNEQYFGPGTRLTVT.

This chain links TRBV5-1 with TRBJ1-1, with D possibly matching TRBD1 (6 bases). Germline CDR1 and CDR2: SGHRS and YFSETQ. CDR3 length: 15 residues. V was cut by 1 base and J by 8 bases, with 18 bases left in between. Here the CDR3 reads CASSLPAAGTTEAFF. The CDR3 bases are TGCGCCAGCAGCTTGCCTGCCGCCGGGACAACAGAAGCTTTCTTT.

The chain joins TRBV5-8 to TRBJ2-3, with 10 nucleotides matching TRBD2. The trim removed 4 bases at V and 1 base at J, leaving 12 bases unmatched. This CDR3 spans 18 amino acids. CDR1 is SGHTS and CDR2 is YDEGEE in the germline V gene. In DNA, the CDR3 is TGTGCCAGCAGCCAATCCTTGACTCTAGCGGGAGGCACAGATACGCAGTATTTT. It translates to CASSQSLTLAGGTDTQYF.

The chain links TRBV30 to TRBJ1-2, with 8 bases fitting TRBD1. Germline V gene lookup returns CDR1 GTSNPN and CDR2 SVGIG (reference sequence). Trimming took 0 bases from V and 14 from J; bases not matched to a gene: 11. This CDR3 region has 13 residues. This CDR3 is CAWSVDGQGASTF. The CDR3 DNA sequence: TGTGCCTGGAGTGTAGATGGGCAGGGGGCTTCAACCTTC.

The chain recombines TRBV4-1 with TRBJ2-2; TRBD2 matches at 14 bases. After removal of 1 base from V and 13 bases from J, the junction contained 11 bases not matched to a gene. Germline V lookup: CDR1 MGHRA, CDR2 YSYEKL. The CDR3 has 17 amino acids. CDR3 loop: CASSQAIGTSGGWALFF. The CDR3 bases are TGCGCCAGCAGCCAAGCGATCGGGACTAGCGGGGGCTGGGCGCTGTTTTTT.